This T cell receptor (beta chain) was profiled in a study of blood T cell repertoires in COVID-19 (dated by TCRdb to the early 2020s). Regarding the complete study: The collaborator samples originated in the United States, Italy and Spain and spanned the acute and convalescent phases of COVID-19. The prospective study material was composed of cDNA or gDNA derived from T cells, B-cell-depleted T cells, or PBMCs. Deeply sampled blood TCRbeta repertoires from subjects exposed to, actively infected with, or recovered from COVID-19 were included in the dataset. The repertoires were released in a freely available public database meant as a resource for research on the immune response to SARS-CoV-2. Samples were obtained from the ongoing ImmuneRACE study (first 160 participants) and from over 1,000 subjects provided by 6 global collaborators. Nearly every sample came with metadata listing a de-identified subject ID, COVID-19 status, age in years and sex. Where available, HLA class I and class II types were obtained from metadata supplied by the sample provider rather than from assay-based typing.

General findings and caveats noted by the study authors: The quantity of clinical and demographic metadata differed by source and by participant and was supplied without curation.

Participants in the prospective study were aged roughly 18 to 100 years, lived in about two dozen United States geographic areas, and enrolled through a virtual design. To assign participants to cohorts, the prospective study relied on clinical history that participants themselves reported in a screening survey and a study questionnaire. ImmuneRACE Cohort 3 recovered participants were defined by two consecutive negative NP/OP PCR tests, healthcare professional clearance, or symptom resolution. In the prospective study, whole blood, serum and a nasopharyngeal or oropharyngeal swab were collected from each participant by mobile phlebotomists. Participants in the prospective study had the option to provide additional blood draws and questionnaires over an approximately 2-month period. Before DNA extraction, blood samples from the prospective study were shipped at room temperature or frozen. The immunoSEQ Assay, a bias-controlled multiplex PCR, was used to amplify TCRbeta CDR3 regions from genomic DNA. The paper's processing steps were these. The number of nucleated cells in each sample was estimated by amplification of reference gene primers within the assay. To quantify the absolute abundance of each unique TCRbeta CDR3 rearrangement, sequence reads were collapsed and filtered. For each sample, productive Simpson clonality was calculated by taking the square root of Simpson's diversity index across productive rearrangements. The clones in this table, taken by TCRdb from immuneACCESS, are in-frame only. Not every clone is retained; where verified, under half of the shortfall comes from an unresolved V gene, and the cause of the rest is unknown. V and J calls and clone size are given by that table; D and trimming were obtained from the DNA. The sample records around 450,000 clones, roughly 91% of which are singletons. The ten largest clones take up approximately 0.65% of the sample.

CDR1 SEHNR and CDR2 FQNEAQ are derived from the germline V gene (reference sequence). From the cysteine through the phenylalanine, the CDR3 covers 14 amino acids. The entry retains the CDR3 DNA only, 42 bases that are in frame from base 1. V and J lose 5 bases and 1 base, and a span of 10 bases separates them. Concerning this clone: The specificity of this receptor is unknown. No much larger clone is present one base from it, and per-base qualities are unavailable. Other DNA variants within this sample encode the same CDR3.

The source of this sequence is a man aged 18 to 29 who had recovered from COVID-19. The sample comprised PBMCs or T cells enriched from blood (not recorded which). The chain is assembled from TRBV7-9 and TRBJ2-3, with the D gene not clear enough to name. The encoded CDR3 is CASSLRAGTDTQYF. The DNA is TGTGCCAGCAGCCTACGTGCGGGCACAGATACGCAGTATTTT.